The 10 T cell receptor beta chains given below trace back to one sample, sequenced in a study of cytomegalovirus exposure and HLA in healthy donors. The PCR made use of 60 Vbeta and 13 Jbeta primers. Some clones are missing from TCRdb's copy, which holds only in-frame ones; the method was immunoSEQ multiplex PCR. The table records around 67,000 clones, around 89% of them present only once. The source material was PBMCs. These receptors all come from a woman aged 30 to 39 in good health and CMV-seropositive.

V gene TRBV7-8 combines with J gene TRBJ2-3; TRBD1 aligns across 7 bases. The germline V gene has CDR1 SGHVS and CDR2 FQNEAQ. This CDR3 spans 14 amino acids. V dropped 4 bases and J dropped 6; count of bases not matched to a gene: 7. The CDR3 sequence: CASSSTGRYDTQYF. DNA for the CDR3: TGTGCCAGCAGCTCGACAGGGCGGTACGATACGCAGTATTTT.

The gene calls are TRBV14 and TRBJ2-3, with TRBD2 matching over 16 bases. With 5 bases clipped from V and 3 bases from J, the junction kept 14 bases outside the gene matches. Germline CDR1 SGHDN, CDR2 FVKESK. This CDR3 region has 20 residues. The CDR3 region is CASSVRPGTSGRVRTDTQYF. The DNA for the CDR3 is TGTGCCAGCAGCGTTCGTCCCGGGACTAGCGGGAGGGTGAGGACAGATACGCAGTATTTT.

The chain carries TRBV11-3 and TRBJ2-1; D unclear. The CDR3 is 15 residues long. Germline assignment: CDR1 SGHNT and CDR2 YENEEA. V lost 0 bases and J 3 bases, leaving 9 bases between the germline ends. Written as DNA, the CDR3 is TGTGCCAGCAGCTTAGAACACAGCAACTACAATGAGCAGTTCTTC. This encodes CASSLEHSNYNEQFF.

This chain links TRBV19 with TRBJ1-5; D uncertain. CDR1 and CDR2 from the germline V gene are LNHDA and SQIVND (reference sequence). The CDR3 consists of 15 residues. Trimming removed 4 bases at V and 1 base at J, with 11 bases between. The CDR3 bases are TGTGCCAGTAGTAGTTATGGGCCGAGCAATCAGCCCCAGCATTTT. Its protein product is CASSSYGPSNQPQHF.

This clone was found once. J is TRBJ2-1 and V is TRBV6-1, with 14 bases fitting TRBD2. The germline V gene has CDR1 MNHNS and CDR2 SASEGT. With 7 bases clipped from V and 10 bases from J, the junction kept 3 bases outside the gene matches. This CDR3 spans 13 amino acids. This CDR3 reads CASIRTSGREQFF. The DNA for the CDR3 is TGTGCCAGCATTAGGACTAGCGGGAGGGAGCAGTTCTTC.

On this clone: The same CDR3 arises from other DNA sequences in this sample as well. The chain combines TRBV19 with TRBJ2-1; 8 nucleotides match TRBD2. This CDR3 contains 15 residues. The J segment lost 0 bases and the V segment lost 3 bases, leaving 1 base of the junction unmatched. CDR1 and CDR2 from the germline V gene are LNHDA and SQIVND (reference sequence). CDR3 residues: CASSISGSSYNEQFF. CDR3 bases: TGTGCCAGTAGTATCAGCGGGAGCTCCTACAATGAGCAGTTCTTC.

This chain joins TRBV2 and TRBJ1-1, with 9 bases that match TRBD1. V was pared by 5 bases and J by 8 bases, with 15 bases of the junction left unmatched. Germline V lookup: CDR1 SNHLY, CDR2 FYNNEI. CDR3 length equals 16 residues. The CDR3 region has the DNA TGTGCCAGCAGTTATACCACCGGGACAGGGACCTGGGAAGCTTTCTTT. Translated, it gives CASSYTTGTGTWEAFF.

This clone was recorded only once. The chain joins TRBV7-2 to TRBJ1-2; TRBD1 matches 7 bases. This CDR3 region has 14 residues. The V and J ends lost 3 bases and 4 bases, in that order; junction bases with no gene match: 5. Germline V gene data show CDR1 as SGHTA and CDR2 as FQGNSA. This CDR3 is CASSFPTGSYGYTF. The CDR3 DNA sequence: TGTGCCAGCAGCTTCCCGACAGGGAGCTATGGCTACACCTTC.

The gene calls are TRBV5-5 and TRBJ2-5; D is perhaps TRBD1 (6 bases). Trimming stripped 4 bases from V and 1 base from J, with 23 bases between. From germline, CDR1 is SGHKS and CDR2 YYEKEE (reference sequence). There are 18 residues in the CDR3. The CDR3 bases are TGTGCCAGCAGCCGCCCAATCCGGACAGCCGACACCCAAGAGACCCAGTACTTC. Residues: CASSRPIRTADTQETQYF.

CDR3 amino acids: CASSHAGTTPTLKPQHF. The CDR3 DNA reads TGTGCCAGCTCACACGCCGGGACAACCCCTACTTTGAAGCCCCAGCATTTT. V usage is TRBV18 and J usage is TRBJ1-5; possible D gene TRBD1, 6 bases. V was clipped by 4 bases and J by 8 bases, with 24 bases between them. Germline loops: CDR1 KGHSH, CDR2 LQKENI. CDR3 size: 17 residues.